This entry describes one T cell receptor (beta chain). The antigen is not known. This sample was included in a study of T cell responses to AZD1222 COVID-19 vaccine. Study overall: Whether given at about 4 or about 12 weeks, second doses were pooled.

Study results and caveats: Repertoires were sampled only after the peak T cell response. Donors were mostly white British, more females; clonal diversity possibly underestimated. Just a handful of AZD1222 recipients were seropositive at baseline.

Sequenced by immunoSEQ multiplex PCR; TCRdb stores in-frame clones only, minus some. The table has over 130,000 clones, just over 85% seen once. Sample: peripheral blood, taken on day 0 of AZD1222 vaccination. The source of this sequence is an adult in good health.

CDR3 bases: TGTGCCAGCTCACCAGGAGGGGAAGAGACCCAGTACTTC. It specifies CASSPGGEETQYF. J is TRBJ2-5 and V is TRBV18, with TRBD2 as a possible D gene (6 bases). CDR1 and CDR2 from the germline V gene are KGHSH and LQKENI. The CDR3 extends over 13 amino acids. Trimming removed 2 bases from V and 3 bases from J, with 7 bases in between. Full variable domain (rest looked up from reference TRBV18 and TRBJ2-5): NAGVMQNPRHLVRRRGQEARLRCSPMKGHSHVYWYRQLPEEGLKFMVYLQKENIIDESGMPKERFSAEFPKEGPSILRIQQVVRGDSAAYFCASSPGGEETQYFGPGTRLLVL.